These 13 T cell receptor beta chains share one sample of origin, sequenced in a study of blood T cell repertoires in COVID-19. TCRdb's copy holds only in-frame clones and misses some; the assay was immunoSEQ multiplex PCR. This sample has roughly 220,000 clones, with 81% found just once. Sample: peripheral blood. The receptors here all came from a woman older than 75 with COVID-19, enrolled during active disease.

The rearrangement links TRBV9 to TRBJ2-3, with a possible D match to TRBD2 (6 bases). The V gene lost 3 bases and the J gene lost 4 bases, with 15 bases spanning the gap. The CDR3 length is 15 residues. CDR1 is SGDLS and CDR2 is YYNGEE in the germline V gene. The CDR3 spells CASSAGAGGADTQYF. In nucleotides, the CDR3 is TGTGCCAGCAGCGCCGGGGCAGGAGGGGCAGATACGCAGTATTTT.

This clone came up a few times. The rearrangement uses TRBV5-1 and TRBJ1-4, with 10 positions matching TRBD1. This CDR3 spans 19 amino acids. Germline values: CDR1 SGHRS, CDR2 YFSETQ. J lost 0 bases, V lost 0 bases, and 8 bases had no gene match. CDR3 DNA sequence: TGCGCCAGCAGCTTGGGGGACAGGGGCGAAGTTGCAACTAATGAAAAACTGTTTTTT. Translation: CASSLGDRGEVATNEKLFF.

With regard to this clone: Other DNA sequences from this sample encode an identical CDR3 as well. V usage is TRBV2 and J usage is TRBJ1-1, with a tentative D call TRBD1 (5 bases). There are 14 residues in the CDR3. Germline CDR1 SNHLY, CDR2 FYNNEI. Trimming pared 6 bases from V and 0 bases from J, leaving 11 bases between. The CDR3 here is CASRGDSMNTEAFF. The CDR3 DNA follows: TGTGCCAGCAGGGGGGACTCTATGAACACTGAAGCTTTCTTT. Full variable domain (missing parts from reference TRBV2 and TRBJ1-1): EPEVTQTPSHQVTQMGQEVILRCVPISNHLYFYWYRQILGQKVEFLVSFYNNEISEKSEIFDDQFSVERPDGSNFTLKIRSTKLEDSAMYFCASRGDSMNTEAFFGQGTRLTVV.

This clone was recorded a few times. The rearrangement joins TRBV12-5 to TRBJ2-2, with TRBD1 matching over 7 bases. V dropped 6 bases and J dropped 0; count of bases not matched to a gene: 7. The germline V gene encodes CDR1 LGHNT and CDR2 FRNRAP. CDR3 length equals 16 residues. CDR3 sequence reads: CASGLTGPTNTGELFF. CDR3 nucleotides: TGTGCTAGTGGCCTGACAGGGCCCACGAACACCGGGGAGCTGTTTTTT.

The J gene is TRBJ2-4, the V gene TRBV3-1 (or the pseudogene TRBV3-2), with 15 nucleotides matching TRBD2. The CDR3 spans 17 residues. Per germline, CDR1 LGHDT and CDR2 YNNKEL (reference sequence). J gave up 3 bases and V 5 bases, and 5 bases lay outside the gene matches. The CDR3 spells CASSTGLAGGFKNIQYF. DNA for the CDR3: TGTGCCAGCAGCACGGGACTAGCGGGGGGATTCAAAAACATTCAGTACTTC.

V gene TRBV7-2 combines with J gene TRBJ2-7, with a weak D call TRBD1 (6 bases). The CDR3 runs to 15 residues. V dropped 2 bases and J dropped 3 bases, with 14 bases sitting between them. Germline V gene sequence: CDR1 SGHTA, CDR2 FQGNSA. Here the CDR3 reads CASSLNPTGYYEQYF. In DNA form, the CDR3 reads TGTGCCAGCAGCTTAAACCCAACAGGGTACTACGAGCAGTACTTC.

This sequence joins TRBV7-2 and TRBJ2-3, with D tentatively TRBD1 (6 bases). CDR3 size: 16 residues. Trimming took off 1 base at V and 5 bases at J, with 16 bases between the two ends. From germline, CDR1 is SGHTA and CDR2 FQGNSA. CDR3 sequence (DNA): TGTGCCAGCAGCTTAGGACCATCTTTAGGGGGAGATACGCAGTATTTT. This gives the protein CASSLGPSLGGDTQYF.

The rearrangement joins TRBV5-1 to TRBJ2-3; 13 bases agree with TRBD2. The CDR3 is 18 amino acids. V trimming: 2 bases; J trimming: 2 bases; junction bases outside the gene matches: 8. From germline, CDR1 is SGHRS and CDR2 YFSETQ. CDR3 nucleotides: TGCGCCAGCAGCTTAACTAGCGGGGGGGCCCGGTACACAGATACGCAGTATTTT. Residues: CASSLTSGGARYTDTQYF.

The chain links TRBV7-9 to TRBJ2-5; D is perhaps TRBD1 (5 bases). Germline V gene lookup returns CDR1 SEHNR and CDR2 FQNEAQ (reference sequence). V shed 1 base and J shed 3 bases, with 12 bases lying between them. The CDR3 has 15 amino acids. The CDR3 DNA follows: TGTGCCAGCAGCTTAGGTGGAACAGGAGAAGAGACCCAGTACTTC. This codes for CASSLGGTGEETQYF.

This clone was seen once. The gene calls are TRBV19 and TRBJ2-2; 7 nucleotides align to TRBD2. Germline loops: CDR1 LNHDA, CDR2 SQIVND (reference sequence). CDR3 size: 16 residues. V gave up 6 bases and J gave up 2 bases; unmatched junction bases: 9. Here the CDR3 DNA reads TGTGCCAGTAGGGAAAAAGCGGGGATCAACACCGGGGAGCTGTTTTTT. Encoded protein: CASREKAGINTGELFF.

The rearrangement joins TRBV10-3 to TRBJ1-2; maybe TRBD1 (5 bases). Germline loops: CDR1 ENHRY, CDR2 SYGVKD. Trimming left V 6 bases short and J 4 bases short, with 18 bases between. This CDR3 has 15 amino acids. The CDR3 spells CAISAREGIIYGYTF. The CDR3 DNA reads TGTGCCATCAGCGCCAGGGAGGGGATAATCTATGGCTACACCTTC.

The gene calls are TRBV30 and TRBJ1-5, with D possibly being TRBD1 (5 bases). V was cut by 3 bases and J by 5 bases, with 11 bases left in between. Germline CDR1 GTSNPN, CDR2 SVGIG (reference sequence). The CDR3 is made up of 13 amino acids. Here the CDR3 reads CAWRGQGHQPQHF. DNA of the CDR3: TGTGCCTGGAGGGGGCAGGGTCATCAGCCCCAGCATTTT.

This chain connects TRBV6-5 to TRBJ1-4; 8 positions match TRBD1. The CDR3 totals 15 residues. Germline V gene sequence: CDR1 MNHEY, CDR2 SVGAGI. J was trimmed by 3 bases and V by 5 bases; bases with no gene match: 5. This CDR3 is CASSNQGAANEKLFF. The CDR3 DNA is TGTGCCAGCAGTAACCAGGGGGCGGCTAATGAAAAACTGTTTTTT.